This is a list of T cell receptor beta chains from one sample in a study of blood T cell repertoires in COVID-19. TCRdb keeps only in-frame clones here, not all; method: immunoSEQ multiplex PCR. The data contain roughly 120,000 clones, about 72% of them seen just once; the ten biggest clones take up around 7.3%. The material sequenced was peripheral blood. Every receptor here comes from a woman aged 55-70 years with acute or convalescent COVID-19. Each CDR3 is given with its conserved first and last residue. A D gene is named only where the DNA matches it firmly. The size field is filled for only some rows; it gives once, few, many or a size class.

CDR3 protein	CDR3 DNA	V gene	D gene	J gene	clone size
CASSPRGGATNEKLFF	TGTGCCAGCAGCCCGCGGGGAGGAGCAACTAATGAAAAACTGTTTTTT	TRBV7-2	.	TRBJ1-4	.
CASSKWTGEAFF	TGTGCCAGCAGTAAATGGACAGGCGAAGCTTTCTTT	TRBV12-3/TRBV12-4	TRBD1	TRBJ1-1	.
CASSRGQGIDGYTF	TGTGCCAGCAGCAGGGGACAGGGGATAGATGGCTACACCTTC	TRBV11-1	TRBD1	TRBJ1-2	.
CASSPRLSNNEQFF	TGTGCCAGCAGCCCGAGACTATCGAATAATGAGCAGTTCTTC	TRBV5-4	.	TRBJ2-1	.
CASSVRGRPLEGYTF	TGTGCCAGCAGCGTTCGGGGTCGGCCCCTGGAGGGCTACACCTTC	TRBV3-1/TRBV3-2	.	TRBJ1-2	few
CASTLRRGDPYNSPLHF	TGTGCCAGCACCCTACGACGGGGGGACCCCTATAATTCACCCCTCCACTTT	TRBV2	.	TRBJ1-6	once
CASSQPDRGNQPQHF	TGCGCCAGCAGCCAACCTGACAGGGGGAATCAGCCCCAGCATTTT	TRBV4-1	TRBD1	TRBJ1-5	few
CASSQDWQGQNQPQHF	TGTGCCAGCAGCCAAGATTGGCAGGGGCAAAATCAGCCCCAGCATTTT	TRBV4-2	.	TRBJ1-5	once
CASRPSGGRNEQFF	TGTGCCAGCAGGCCTAGCGGGGGGAGAAATGAGCAGTTCTTC	TRBV6-5	TRBD2	TRBJ2-1	.
CASSVQGASYNEQFF	TGCGCCAGCAGCGTCCAGGGGGCCTCCTACAATGAGCAGTTCTTC	TRBV5-1	TRBD1	TRBJ2-1	.
CSARSGNGYTF	TGCAGTGCTAGATCAGGGAACGGCTACACCTTC	TRBV20-1	.	TRBJ1-2	.
CASTDRRAKNIQYF	TGTGCCAGCACTGACAGGAGAGCCAAAAACATTCAGTACTTC	TRBV18	.	TRBJ2-4	once
CAISAQGGYGYTF	TGTGCCATCAGTGCACAGGGTGGCTATGGCTACACCTTC	TRBV10-3	.	TRBJ1-2	.
CASSNSAWTEAFF	TGCGCCAGCAGCAATAGTGCATGGACTGAAGCTTTCTTT	TRBV4-3	.	TRBJ1-1	.
CASSLAGTGKIEQYF	TGCGCCAGCAGCTTGGCCGGGACAGGGAAGATCGAGCAGTACTTC	TRBV5-1	TRBD1	TRBJ2-7	once
CASSIQGVVNQPQHF	TGTGCCAGTAGTATTCAGGGGGTTGTCAATCAGCCCCAGCATTTT	TRBV19	TRBD1	TRBJ1-5	.
CASSQDTVVAYGYTF	TGTGCCAGCAGCCAAGATACGGTAGTCGCCTATGGCTACACCTTC	TRBV14	.	TRBJ1-2	.
CAIRPENTEAFF	TGTGCCATCAGGCCAGAGAACACTGAAGCTTTCTTT	TRBV10-3	.	TRBJ1-1	.
CASSPGVSTYNEQFF	TGTGCCAGCAGCCCAGGGGTGTCCACCTACAATGAGCAGTTCTTC	TRBV11-3	.	TRBJ2-1	.
CASSAPIGTSGTHEQFF	TGTGCCAGCAGCGCACCTATTGGGACTAGCGGAACACATGAGCAGTTCTTC	TRBV9	TRBD2	TRBJ2-1	.
CASTYRDRGYEQYF	TGTGCCAGCACTTACCGGGACAGGGGTTACGAGCAGTACTTC	TRBV6-5	TRBD1	TRBJ2-7	.
CASSVEGLRGSSGNTIYF	TGTGCCAGCAGCGTAGAAGGGTTAAGGGGCAGCTCTGGAAACACCATATATTTT	TRBV9	.	TRBJ1-3	.
CATRPTTGSGELFF	TGTGCCACCAGGCCCACCACAGGGTCCGGGGAGCTGTTTTTT	TRBV24-1	.	TRBJ2-2	.
CASSIWTGGPTYEQYF	TGTGCCAGCAGCATTTGGACAGGGGGCCCTACCTACGAGCAGTACTTC	TRBV21-1	.	TRBJ2-7	.
CASSLGGQSTDTQYF	TGCGCCAGCAGCTTGGGTGGACAGAGCACAGATACGCAGTATTTT	TRBV5-1	.	TRBJ2-3	many
CASIRGSKETQYF	TGTGCCAGCATCCGAGGATCGAAAGAGACCCAGTACTTC	TRBV6-5	.	TRBJ2-5	.
CASSSISPGNTEAFF	TGTGCCAGCAGCTCTATATCCCCAGGGAACACTGAAGCTTTCTTT	TRBV11-2	.	TRBJ1-1	.
CASSSQGAQGYTF	TGTGCCAGCAGTTCTCAGGGGGCTCAGGGCTACACCTTC	TRBV28	TRBD1	TRBJ1-2	once
CASSSGGGRTEAFF	TGTGCCAGCAGCTCCGGGGGAGGGCGCACTGAAGCTTTCTTT	TRBV7-3	.	TRBJ1-1	once
CASSLLLGSQPQHF	TGTGCCAGCAGTTTATTGCTAGGAAGTCAGCCCCAGCATTTT	TRBV27	.	TRBJ1-5	.
CASSLGHLNTGELFF	TGTGCCAGCAGCCTTGGACACCTGAACACCGGGGAGCTGTTTTTT	TRBV9	.	TRBJ2-2	.
CTSSQSQGGTEAFF	TGCACCAGCAGCCAGTCCCAGGGAGGAACTGAAGCTTTCTTT	TRBV1	.	TRBJ1-1	few
CASSFEERKYF	TGTGCCAGCAGTTTTGAGGAACGGAAGTACTTC	TRBV28	.	TRBJ2-5	.
CASSLSGPNNEQFF	TGCGCCAGCAGCTTGAGCGGACCGAACAATGAGCAGTTCTTC	TRBV5-1	.	TRBJ2-1	once
CASTWGGRTGNTIYF	TGTGCCAGCACCTGGGGGGGGAGGACTGGAAACACCATATATTTT	TRBV2	.	TRBJ1-3	.
CASSKGPNTEAFF	TGTGCCAGCAGCAAGGGGCCAAACACTGAAGCTTTCTTT	TRBV3-1/TRBV3-2	.	TRBJ1-1	.
CASSPLNTGPYEQYF	TGTGCCAGCTCACCACTTAATACGGGTCCTTACGAGCAGTACTTC	TRBV18	.	TRBJ2-7	few
CSVEGTGGYEQYF	TGCAGCGTTGAAGGGACAGGGGGCTACGAGCAGTACTTC	TRBV29-1	TRBD1	TRBJ2-7	.
CASSPGRGLFEQYF	TGTGCCAGTAGCCCGGGAAGAGGGTTATTCGAGCAGTACTTC	TRBV19	.	TRBJ2-7	.
CASSRNCGGPHNEQFF	TGTGCCAGCAGCCGAAACTGCGGGGGCCCCCACAATGAGCAGTTCTTC	TRBV3-1/TRBV3-2	.	TRBJ2-1	.
CSARQGNTIYF	TGCAGTGCACGTCAGGGCAACACCATATATTTT	TRBV20-1	.	TRBJ1-3	.
CASSPRGGSGYTF	TGTGCCAGCAGCCCCCGGGGGGGGTCTGGCTACACCTTC	TRBV4-2	.	TRBJ1-2	.
CASSIYQQGLSQHF	TGTGCCAGTAGTATATATCAACAGGGATTGTCCCAGCATTTT	TRBV19	.	TRBJ1-5	once